The clone carrying this T cell receptor beta chain occurred a few times. The CDR3 has 14 residues. V lost 1 base, J lost 2 bases, and 8 bases lay in between. The V gene's germline CDR1 is SGHNT and CDR2 YENEEA. The data were obtained in a study of blood T cell repertoires in COVID-19. Study background: PBMCs, B-cell-depleted T cells, or T cells were the source of the cDNA or gDNA that made up the material.

How the authors handled the data: It was from reference gene primer amplification that nucleated cell counts were estimated. Here immunoSEQ multiplex PCR was the method, and the copy in TCRdb shows in-frame clones only, minus some. The V and J calls and clone size come from that table; D and trimming were worked out from the DNA. Of 150,000 to 200,000 clones in the sample, around three quarters were seen once. The clonotype comes from a man in his 60s with active or convalescent COVID-19. The chain is built from TRBV11-3 and TRBJ1-1, with D hard to call. Sequencing input: peripheral blood. The CDR3 DNA reads as TGTGCCAGCAGCTTAGGGTCACATAACACTGAAGCTTTCTTT. As protein: CASSLGSHNTEAFF.